This entry features one T cell receptor beta chain sequence. This CDR3 region has 15 residues. With 0 bases removed from V and 1 base from J, the gap between germline ends came to 9 bases. CDR1 is SGDLS, CDR2 YYNGEE, per germline. It was with a sample-barcoded 5' primer and a J-beta primer mix that a second PCR of about 6 to 12 cycles was run. Sequencing recovered at least 2.5 million CDR3-containing paired-end reads from each sample. TCRdb recomputed calls from the 5' RACE reads with MiXCR, one row per CDR3 protein. In the table there are approximately 2,000,000 distinct CDR3 sequences, around 40% of which are singletons. Each donor was a healthy Caucasian individual from Russia, aged about 6 to 95. Each donor supplied approximately 10 milliliters of peripheral blood. These data originate in a study of blood T cells in healthy people across ages.

Material for sequencing was blood. V usage is TRBV9 and J usage is TRBJ2-3; D gene unclear. The receptor was derived from a human donor in good health. The CDR3 DNA reads as TGTGCCAGCAGCGTAGTAGGAAGGGGCACAGATACGCAGTATTTT. It encodes CASSVVGRGTDTQYF.